Many counts were recorded for the clone carrying this TCR beta chain. Germline assignment: CDR1 KGHSH and CDR2 LQKENI. This CDR3 spans 14 amino acids. J gave up 0 bases and V 5 bases, and 3 bases lay outside the gene matches. TCR cDNA was made by 5'RACE template switching, adding a universal primer site and UMIs. A single record per CDR3 protein comes from TCRdb applying MiXCR to the 5' RACE reads. In the table there are about 320,000 distinct CDR3 sequences, around 6.8% of which are singletons. This entry comes from a study of T cells after yellow fever vaccination. The chain is built from TRBV18 and TRBJ2-5; the match to TRBD1 covers 7 bases. The TCR originated in a man between 18 and 29 years old who received the YFV17D yellow fever vaccine. The source was PBMCs, collected around 45 days after the first yellow fever vaccination. The chain's CDR3 is CASSVQGDQETQYF. The CDR3 DNA sequence: TGTGCCAGCTCAGTGCAGGGGGACCAAGAGACCCAGTACTTC. Full variable domain (missing parts from reference TRBV18 and TRBJ2-5): NAGVMQNPRHLVRRRGQEARLRCSPMKGHSHVYWYRQLPEEGLKFMVYLQKENIIDESGMPKERFSAEFPKEGPSILRIQQVVRGDSAAYFCASSVQGDQETQYFGPGTRLLVL.